This T cell receptor beta chain was recorded in a study of T cell responses to AZD1222 COVID-19 vaccine. Produced via immunoSEQ multiplex PCR; TCRdb's table is partial and in-frame only. In the table there are more than 85,000 clones, roughly 83% of which are singletons. Trimming took off 2 bases at V and 5 bases at J, with 6 bases between the two ends. Germline V gives CDR1 DFQATT, CDR2 SNEGSKA (reference sequence). The CDR3 covers 11 residues. Source: peripheral blood, taken 28 days after the second AZD1222 dose. The chain recombines TRBV20-1 with TRBJ1-2; D remains ambiguous. The receptor was derived from an adult who received the AZD1222 COVID-19 vaccine. CDR3 region: CSARTAYGYTF. In DNA, the CDR3 is TGCAGTGCTAGAACGGCTTATGGCTACACCTTC.